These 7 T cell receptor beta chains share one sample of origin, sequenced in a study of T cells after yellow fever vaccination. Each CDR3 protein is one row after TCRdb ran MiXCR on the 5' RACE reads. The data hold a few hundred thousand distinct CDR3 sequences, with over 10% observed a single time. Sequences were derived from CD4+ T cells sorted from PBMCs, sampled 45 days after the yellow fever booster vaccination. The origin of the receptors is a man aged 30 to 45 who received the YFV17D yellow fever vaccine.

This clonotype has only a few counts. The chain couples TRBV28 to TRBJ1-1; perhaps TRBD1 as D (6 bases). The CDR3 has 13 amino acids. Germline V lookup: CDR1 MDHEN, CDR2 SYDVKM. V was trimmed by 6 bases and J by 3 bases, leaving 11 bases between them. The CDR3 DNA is TGTGCCAGCAGAGGGGGGCTCGACACTGAAGCTTTCTTT. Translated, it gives CASRGGLDTEAFF.

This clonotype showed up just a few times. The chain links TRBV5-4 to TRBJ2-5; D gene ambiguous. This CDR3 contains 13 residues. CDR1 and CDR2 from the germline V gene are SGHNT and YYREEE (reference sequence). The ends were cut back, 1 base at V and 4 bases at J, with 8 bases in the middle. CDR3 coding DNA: TGTGCCAGCAGCTTGTATCTGCGAGAGACCCAGTACTTC. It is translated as CASSLYLRETQYF.

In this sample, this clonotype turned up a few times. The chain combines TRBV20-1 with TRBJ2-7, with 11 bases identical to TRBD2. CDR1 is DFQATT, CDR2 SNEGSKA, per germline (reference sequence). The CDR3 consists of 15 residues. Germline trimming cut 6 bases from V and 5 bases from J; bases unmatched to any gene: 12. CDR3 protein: CSAPRLAGIRNEQYF. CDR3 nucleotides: TGCAGTGCACCCAGACTAGCGGGGATTAGGAACGAGCAGTACTTC.

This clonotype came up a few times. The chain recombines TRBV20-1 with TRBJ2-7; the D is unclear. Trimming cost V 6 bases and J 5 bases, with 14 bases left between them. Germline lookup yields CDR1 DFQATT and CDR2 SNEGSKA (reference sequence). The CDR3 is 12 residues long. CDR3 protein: CSAAPTNDEQYF. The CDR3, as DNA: TGCAGTGCCGCCCCGACCAATGACGAGCAGTACTTC.

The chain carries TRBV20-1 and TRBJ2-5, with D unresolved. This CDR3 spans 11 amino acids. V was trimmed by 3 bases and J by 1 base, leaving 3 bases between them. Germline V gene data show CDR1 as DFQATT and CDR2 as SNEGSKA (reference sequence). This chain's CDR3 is CSASAQETQYF. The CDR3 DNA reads TGCAGTGCTAGCGCCCAAGAGACCCAGTACTTC.

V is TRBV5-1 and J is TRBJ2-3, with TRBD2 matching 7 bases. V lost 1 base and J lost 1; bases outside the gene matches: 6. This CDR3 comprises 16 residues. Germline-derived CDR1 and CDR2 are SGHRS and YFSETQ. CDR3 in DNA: TGCGCCAGCAGCTTGATCCTAGCGGAGGGCACAGATACGCAGTATTTT. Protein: CASSLILAEGTDTQYF.

The CDR3 DNA is TGTGCCAGCAGCGAACACAGGGGCCAAGAGACCCAGTACTTC. As protein: CASSEHRGQETQYF. The V and J genes are TRBV7-9 and TRBJ2-5, with TRBD1 matching 7 bases. CDR1 and CDR2 from the germline V gene are SEHNR and FQNEAQ (reference sequence). The CDR3 covers 14 residues. J lost 1 base, V lost 5 bases, and 4 bases had no gene match.